This is a list of T cell receptor beta chains from one sample in a study of blood T cell repertoires in COVID-19. The method was immunoSEQ multiplex PCR; TCRdb's version includes in-frame clones alone and lacks a portion of them. The sample gives about 220,000 clones, over 70% of which show up once; 8.2% is in the top ten. Sequenced sample: peripheral blood. The source of these receptors is a woman between 50 and 59 years old with acute or convalescent COVID-19. Both conserved end residues are part of each CDR3. D genes are given only for firm matches. Clone size is shown for a subset of rows, as once, few, many or a class of expanded clone.

J,D,size,V,DNA,CDR3
TRBJ2-1,NA,NA,TRBV5-1,TGCGCCAGCAGCTTGGGGGGAGTCTACAATGAGCAGTTCTTC,CASSLGGVYNEQFF
TRBJ2-7,NA,NA,TRBV25-1,TGTGCCAGCAGTGAAGTTAGCTACGAGCAGTACTTC,CASSEVSYEQYF
TRBJ2-2,TRBD2,NA,TRBV11-3,TGTGCCAGCAGCTTAGACGGACTAGCGGGGGGCACCGGGGAGCTGTTTTTT,CASSLDGLAGGTGELFF
TRBJ1-2,NA,NA,TRBV24-1,TGTGCCACCAGGGGAGAAGACTATGGCTACACCTTC,CATRGEDYGYTF
TRBJ1-5,NA,NA,TRBV28,TGTGCCAGCAGTTTAAAAGGGGGAAGCAATCAGCCCCAGCATTTT,CASSLKGGSNQPQHF
TRBJ1-1,TRBD1,NA,TRBV29-1,TGCAGCGTTGGTCCGGGGACAGGGGCCCCGGGACGTCCGGACACTGAAGCTTTCTTT,CSVGPGTGAPGRPDTEAFF
TRBJ2-5,NA,NA,TRBV6-5,TGTGCCAGCAGCCTTGAAGGGGCGCGAGAGACCCAGTACTTC,CASSLEGARETQYF
TRBJ2-5,NA,NA,TRBV12-5,TGTGCTAGTGGTTCTCCGGGTTTCCCCGAGACCCAGTACTTC,CASGSPGFPETQYF
TRBJ1-2,TRBD1,NA,TRBV24-1,TGTGCCACCGCCCAAACAGGGGGCGCGAACTATGGCTACACCTTC,CATAQTGGANYGYTF
TRBJ2-7,NA,once,TRBV3-1/TRBV3-2,TGTGCCAGCAGCCGTCACTTCCTCTCCTACGAGCAGTACTTC,CASSRHFLSYEQYF
TRBJ2-2,NA,NA,TRBV19,TGTGCCAGTGAGACAGGGAGGACCGGGGAGCTGTTTTTT,CASETGRTGELFF
TRBJ1-1,NA,few,TRBV6-5,TGTGCCAGCACTTCGGGGGGGGCGAACACTGAAGCTTTCTTT,CASTSGGANTEAFF
TRBJ1-1,TRBD1,NA,TRBV28,TGTGCCAGCAGTTCATCCGGGACAGGGAGAGGGAACACTGAAGCTTTCTTT,CASSSSGTGRGNTEAFF
TRBJ2-3,TRBD1,once,TRBV29-1,TGCAGCGCTGGGACAGGGGGCACAGATACGCAGTATTTT,CSAGTGGTDTQYF
TRBJ2-1,NA,NA,TRBV7-8,TGTGCCAGCAGAGTGCGAGGGAGATCTCGGGACAATGAGCAGTTCTTC,CASRVRGRSRDNEQFF
TRBJ2-2,TRBD2,NA,TRBV7-6,TGTGCCAGCAGCCGACCCTCTAGCGGGAGGGCCACCGGGGAGCTGTTTTTT,CASSRPSSGRATGELFF
TRBJ2-7,TRBD2,NA,TRBV7-7,TGTGCTAGCAGCTTAGCTCCCGGGGGGACCTACGAGCAGTACTTC,CASSLAPGGTYEQYF
TRBJ2-5,NA,NA,TRBV28,TGTGCCAGCAGTCCCGGTGGAGGACAAGAGACCCAGTACTTC,CASSPGGGQETQYF
TRBJ1-2,NA,NA,TRBV4-1,TGCGCCAGCAGCCGAGCCCGGGACACAAACTATGGCTACACCTTC,CASSRARDTNYGYTF
TRBJ2-7,TRBD1,once,TRBV30,TGTGCCTGGAGTCACAAACAGGGGGTCTACGAGCAGTACTTC,CAWSHKQGVYEQYF
TRBJ1-1,NA,NA,TRBV6-6,TGTGCCACTTTAGACGAGGGAGCTGGGATGAACACTGAAGCTTTCTTT,CATLDEGAGMNTEAFF
TRBJ2-2,NA,NA,TRBV10-1,TGCGCCACCGGGACACGGAACGGGGAGCTGTTTTTT,CATGTRNGELFF
TRBJ1-5,NA,NA,TRBV27,TGTGCCAGCAGTCCAGGAGGAGGGGGCAATCAGCCCCAGCATTTT,CASSPGGGGNQPQHF
TRBJ2-5,NA,NA,TRBV29-1,TGCAGCGTTTCCCCGACAGGCGGAGAGACCCAGTACTTC,CSVSPTGGETQYF
TRBJ1-5,NA,NA,TRBV19,TGTGCCAGTAGACCTTTCTACGGTGGCAATCAGCCCCAGCATTTT,CASRPFYGGNQPQHF
TRBJ2-3,TRBD2,NA,TRBV7-8,TGTGCCAGCAGCTTATTAGGACTAGCTGAGTATTTT,CASSLLGLAEYF
TRBJ2-7,TRBD1,NA,TRBV5-1,TGCGCCAGCAGCCTCCGCCGACAGGGGACTTACGAGCAGTACTTC,CASSLRRQGTYEQYF
TRBJ1-1,NA,few,TRBV18,TGTGCCAGCTCACCGTCAGGGTTGATCGACACTGAAGCTTTCTTT,CASSPSGLIDTEAFF
TRBJ1-6,NA,once,TRBV12-5,TGTGCTAGTGGTTCCTCCGGGGGGTACGGATCGGGTAATTCACCCCTCCACTTT,CASGSSGGYGSGNSPLHF
TRBJ1-2,NA,NA,TRBV6-1,TGTGCCAGCAGTGAGGAGGGTAACTATGGCTACACCTTC,CASSEEGNYGYTF
TRBJ2-7,TRBD2,NA,TRBV11-2,TGTGCCAGCAGCTTAGGGTTTGCGGCTAGCGGTGGTTTC,CASSLGFAASGGF